This TCR beta chain was sequenced in a study of long-term antiretroviral therapy in people with HIV. Germline CDR1 MNHEY, CDR2 SVGAGI. CDR3 length: 14 residues. The V end lost 6 bases, the J end lost 3 bases, and 14 bases lay between the germline ends. At least one PBMC sample before ART and at least two after were required. An immunoSEQ assay, version v3.0, was performed at survey level. Profiling relied on immunoSEQ multiplex PCR, and the TCRdb table lists in-frame clones only, not all of them. The repertoire holds approximately 24,000 clones, with roughly 80% as singletons. The gene calls are TRBV6-5 and TRBJ1-1; maybe TRBD1 (6 bases). The sequencing here drew on unsorted PBMCs, taken 4.4 years after starting antiretroviral therapy. This clonotype was obtained from a man aged 25 to 40 with HIV. The CDR3 DNA is TGTGCCAGCAGGTGGGACACCCTGGACACTGAAGCTTTCTTT. Its protein is CASRWDTLDTEAFF.